This T cell receptor beta chain was recovered during a study of blood T cells in healthy people across ages. For the second PCR, which ran for 7 to 11 cycles, a sample-barcoded 5' primer and a J-beta primer mix were used. MiXCR, applied by TCRdb to the 5' RACE reads, yields one record per CDR3 protein. This table has some 550,000 distinct CDR3 sequences, 40% to 50% appearing once. Every sample gave at least 5 micrograms of total RNA when it was extracted. This clonotype was recorded at least ten times. Its antigen remains unknown. The study's findings and limits: Compared with aged donors, long-lived donors showed fewer expanded clones, suggesting selection. CMV infection status of these donors was not known.

Sequencing was done on a sample of blood. This clonotype originated in an elderly man in good health.

The CDR3 nucleotides are TGTGCCAGCAGCCGGTACCAAGAGACCCAGTACTTC. Amino acid sequence: CASSRYQETQYF. The chain employs TRBV12-3 or TRBV12-4 and TRBJ2-5; no firm D call. CDR3 size: 12 residues. V gave up 6 bases and J gave up 0 bases, with 5 bases separating them.